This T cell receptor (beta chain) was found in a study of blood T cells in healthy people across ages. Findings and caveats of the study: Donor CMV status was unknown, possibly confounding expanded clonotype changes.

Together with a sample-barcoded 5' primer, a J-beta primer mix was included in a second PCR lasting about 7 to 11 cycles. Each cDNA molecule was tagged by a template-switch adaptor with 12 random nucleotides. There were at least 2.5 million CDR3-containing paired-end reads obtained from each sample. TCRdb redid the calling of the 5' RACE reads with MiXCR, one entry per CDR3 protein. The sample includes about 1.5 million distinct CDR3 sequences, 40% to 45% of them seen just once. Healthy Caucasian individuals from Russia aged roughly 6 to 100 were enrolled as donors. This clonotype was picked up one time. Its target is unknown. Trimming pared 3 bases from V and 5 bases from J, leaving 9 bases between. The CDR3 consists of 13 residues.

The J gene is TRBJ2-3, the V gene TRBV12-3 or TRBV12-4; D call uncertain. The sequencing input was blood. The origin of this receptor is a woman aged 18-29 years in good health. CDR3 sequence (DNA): TGTGCCAGCAGTTTTTCTGAAATAGATACGCAGTATTTT. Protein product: CASSFSEIDTQYF.